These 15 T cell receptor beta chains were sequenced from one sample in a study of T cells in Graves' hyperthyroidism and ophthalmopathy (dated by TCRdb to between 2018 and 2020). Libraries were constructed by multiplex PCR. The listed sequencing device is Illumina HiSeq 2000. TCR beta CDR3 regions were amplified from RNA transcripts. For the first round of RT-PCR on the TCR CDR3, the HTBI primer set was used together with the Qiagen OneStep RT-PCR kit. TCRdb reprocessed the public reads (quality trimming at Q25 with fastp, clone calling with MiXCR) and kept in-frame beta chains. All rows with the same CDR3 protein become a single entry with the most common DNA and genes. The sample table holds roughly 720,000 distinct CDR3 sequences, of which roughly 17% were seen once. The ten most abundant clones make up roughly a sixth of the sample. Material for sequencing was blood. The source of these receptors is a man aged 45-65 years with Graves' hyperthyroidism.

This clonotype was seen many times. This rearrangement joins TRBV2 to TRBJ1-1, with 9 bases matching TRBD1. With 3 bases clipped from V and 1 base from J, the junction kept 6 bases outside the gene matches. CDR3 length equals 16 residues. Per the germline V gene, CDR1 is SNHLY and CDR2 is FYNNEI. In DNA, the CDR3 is TGTGCCAGCAGTGAGATCGGGACAGGGTGGAACACTGAAGCTTTCTTT. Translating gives CASSEIGTGWNTEAFF. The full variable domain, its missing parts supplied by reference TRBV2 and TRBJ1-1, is EPEVTQTPSHQVTQMGQEVILRCVPISNHLYFYWYRQILGQKVEFLVSFYNNEISEKSEIFDDQFSVERPDGSNFTLKIRSTKLEDSAMYFCASSEIGTGWNTEAFFGQGTRLTVV.

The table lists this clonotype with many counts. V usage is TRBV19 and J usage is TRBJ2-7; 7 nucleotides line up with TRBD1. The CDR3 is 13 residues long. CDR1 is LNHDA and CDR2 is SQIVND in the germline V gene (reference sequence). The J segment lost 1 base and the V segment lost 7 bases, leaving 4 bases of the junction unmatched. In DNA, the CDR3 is TGTGCCAGTACCCAGGGACAGTCCTACGAGCAGTACTTC. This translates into CASTQGQSYEQYF.

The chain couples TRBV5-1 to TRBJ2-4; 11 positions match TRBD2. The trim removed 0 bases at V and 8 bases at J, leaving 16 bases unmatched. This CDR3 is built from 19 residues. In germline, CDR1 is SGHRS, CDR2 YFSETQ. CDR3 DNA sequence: TGCGCCAGCAGCTTGGCCCCGGGACTAGCGGAAATCCCAAGGCACATTCAGTACTTC. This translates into CASSLAPGLAEIPRHIQYF.

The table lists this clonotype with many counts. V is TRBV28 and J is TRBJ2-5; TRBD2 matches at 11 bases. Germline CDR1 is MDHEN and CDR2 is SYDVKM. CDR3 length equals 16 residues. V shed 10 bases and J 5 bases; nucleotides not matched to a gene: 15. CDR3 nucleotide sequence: TGTGCCACCCGCAATTTTGGTAGCGGGAGGGCGGAGACCCAGTACTTC. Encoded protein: CATRNFGSGRAETQYF.

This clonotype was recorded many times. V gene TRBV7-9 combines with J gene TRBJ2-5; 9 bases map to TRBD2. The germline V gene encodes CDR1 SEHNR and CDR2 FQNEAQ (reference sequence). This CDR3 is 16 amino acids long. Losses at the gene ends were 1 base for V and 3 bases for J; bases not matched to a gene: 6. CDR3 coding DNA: TGTGCCAGCAGCTTAGTGGCTAGCGGGAATAAAGAGACCCAGTACTTC. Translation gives CASSLVASGNKETQYF.

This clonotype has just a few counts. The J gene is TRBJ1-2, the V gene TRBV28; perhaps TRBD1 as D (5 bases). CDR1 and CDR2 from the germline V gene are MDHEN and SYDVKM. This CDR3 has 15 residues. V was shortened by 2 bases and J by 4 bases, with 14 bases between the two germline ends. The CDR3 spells CASSLVRGLGYGYTF. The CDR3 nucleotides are TGTGCCAGCAGTTTAGTGCGGGGACTGGGCTATGGCTACACCTTC.

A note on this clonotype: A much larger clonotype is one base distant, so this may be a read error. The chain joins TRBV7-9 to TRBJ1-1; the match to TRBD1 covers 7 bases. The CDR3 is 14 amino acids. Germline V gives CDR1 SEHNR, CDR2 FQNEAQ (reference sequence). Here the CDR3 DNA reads TGTGCCAGCAGACTAAGACAGGGTGAAACTGAAGCTTTATTT. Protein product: CASRLRQGETEALF.

The CDR3 here is CASSAPGLAGTYEQYF. In DNA form, the CDR3 reads TGTGCCAGCAGCGCACCAGGACTAGCGGGTACCTACGAGCAGTACTTC. This chain uses TRBV7-6 with TRBJ2-7; 11 nucleotides match TRBD2. V dropped 5 bases and J dropped 2; count of bases not matched to a gene: 8. CDR3 length: 16 amino acids. Germline V gives CDR1 SGHVS, CDR2 FNYEAQ.

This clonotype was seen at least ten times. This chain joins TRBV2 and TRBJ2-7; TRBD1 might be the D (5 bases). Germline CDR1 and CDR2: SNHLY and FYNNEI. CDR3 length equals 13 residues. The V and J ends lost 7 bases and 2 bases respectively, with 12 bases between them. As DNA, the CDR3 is TGTGCCAGCAACCGACAGTCCCCCTACGAGCAGTACTTC. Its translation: CASNRQSPYEQYF.

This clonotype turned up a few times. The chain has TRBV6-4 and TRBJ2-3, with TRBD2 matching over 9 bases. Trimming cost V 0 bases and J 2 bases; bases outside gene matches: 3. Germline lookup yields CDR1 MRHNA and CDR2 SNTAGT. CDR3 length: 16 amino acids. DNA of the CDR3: TGTGCCAGCAGTGACTCCCCTAGCGGGGTCACAGATACGCAGTATTTT. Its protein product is CASSDSPSGVTDTQYF.

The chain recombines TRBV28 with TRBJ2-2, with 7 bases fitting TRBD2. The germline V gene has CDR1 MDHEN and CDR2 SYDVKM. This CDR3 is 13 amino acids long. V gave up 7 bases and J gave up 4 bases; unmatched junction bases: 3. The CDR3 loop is CASNSGGTGELFF. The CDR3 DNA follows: TGTGCCAGCAATTCGGGGGGCACCGGGGAGCTGTTTTTT.

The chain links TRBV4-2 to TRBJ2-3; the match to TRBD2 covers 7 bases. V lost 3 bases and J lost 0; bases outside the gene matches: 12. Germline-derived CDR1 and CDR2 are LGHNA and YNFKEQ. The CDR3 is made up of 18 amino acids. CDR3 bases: TGTGCCAGCAGCCAGGTGAATAGCGGGCATCCTAGCACAGATACGCAGTATTTT. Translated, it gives CASSQVNSGHPSTDTQYF.

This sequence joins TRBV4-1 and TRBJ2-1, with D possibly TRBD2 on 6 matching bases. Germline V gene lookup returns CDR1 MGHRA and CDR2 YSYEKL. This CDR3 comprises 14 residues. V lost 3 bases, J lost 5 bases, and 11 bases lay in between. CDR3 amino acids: CASSQISGNNEQFF. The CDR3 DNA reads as TGCGCCAGCAGCCAGATTAGCGGAAACAATGAGCAGTTCTTC.

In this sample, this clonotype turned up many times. The CDR3 DNA reads TGTGCCGGTCGAAGCGGGAGCGAGTCCTACGAGCAGTACTTC. Translation: CAGRSGSESYEQYF. The rearrangement joins TRBV2 to TRBJ2-7, with 8 bases lining up with TRBD2. Per the germline V gene, CDR1 is SNHLY and CDR2 is FYNNEI. V lost 11 bases to trimming and J lost 1 base; unmatched junction nucleotides: 10. The CDR3 contains 14 residues. Supplemented by reference TRBV2 and TRBJ2-7, the full variable domain reads EPEVTQTPSHQVTQMGQEVILRCVPISNHLYFYWYRQILGQKVEFLVSFYNNEISEKSEIFDDQFSVERPDGSNFTLKIRSTKLEDSAMYFCAGRSGSESYEQYFGPGTRLTVT.

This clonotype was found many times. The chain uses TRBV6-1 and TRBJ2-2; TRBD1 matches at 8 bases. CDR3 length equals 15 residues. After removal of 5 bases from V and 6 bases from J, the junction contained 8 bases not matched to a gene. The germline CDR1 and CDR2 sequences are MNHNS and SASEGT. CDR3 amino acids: CASSSFDRGPGELFF. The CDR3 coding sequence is TGTGCCAGCAGTTCTTTCGACAGGGGACCCGGGGAGCTGTTTTTT.